This record concerns one TCR beta chain sequence. As yet, its antigen is unknown. Mismatch with germline at one junction end may stem from a read error. The data stem from a study of T-cell reconstitution after alpha-beta-depleted transplantation in children. Regarding the study as a whole: When one year had passed after transplant, most T-cell counts and diversity came from newly produced T cells. Where alpha-beta T cells came from about two months after transplant was reportedly several hundred expanded graft clones. Where some patients showed high TCRbeta diversity at day 60, it came from recipient T cells and thymic progenitors that had survived.

Unique molecular identifiers were built into the TCRbeta library. TCRdb analysed the PCR reads with MiXCR anew, one entry per CDR3 protein. The sample includes 60,000 to 85,000 distinct CDR3 sequences, about a sixth of them seen just once. Material: PBMCs, mostly from graft donor cells, obtained 360 days after TCRalphabeta/CD19-depleted stem cell transplant. This TCR came from a male patient under 10 years old who had a stem cell transplant for acute lymphoblastic leukemia, so the T cells may come from the graft donor.

This CDR3 is CASSLWVGLSHNEQFF. The CDR3 DNA reads TGTGCCAGCAGTTTATGGGTAGGTCTCTCCCACAATGAGCAGTTCTTC. The chain carries TRBV12-3 or TRBV12-4 and TRBJ2-1, with D unresolved. This CDR3 contains 16 residues.